This T cell receptor beta chain was sequenced in a study of cytomegalovirus exposure and HLA in healthy donors (dated by TCRdb to between 2016 and 2019). Broadly, across the study: An earlier analysis of some 500 of the donors reported 250 to 300 Gb of sequence data and some 120 million unique TCR beta sequences from roughly 180 million T cells. An early release that covered some 630 HLA-typed donors contained about 290 gigabases of sequencing data and 75 million to 100 million unique TCR sequences. Of the 398 genotyped donors, 75% to 85% were placed in the genetic ancestry cluster associated with self-reported Caucasian donors. The study was designed to test whether signatures of past pathogen exposure could be identified by cataloging public T cell receptors. The study used immunosequencing to profile the T cell repertoires of several hundred subjects and linked those repertoires to cytomegalovirus serostatus. A separate validation cohort of about 110 different subjects was used in addition to the 666-subject first cohort. To predict cytomegalovirus infection status, the study combined high-throughput TCR immunosequencing, statistical association of individual TCRs with disease status, and machine learning. In a later analysis, previously published TCR beta repertoires from about 640 donors were re-analyzed and high-resolution HLA genotyping was added so that TCR occurrence patterns could be studied. The later analysis used no new phenotypic data to find candidate immune exposures, relying instead on TCR beta sequences and their occurrence across donors. To decide whether each TCR beta V gene segment behaved as functional or pseudogenic, an earlier analysis of 587 of the donors relied on high-throughput TCR beta sequencing. Donor age, sex, ethnicity and CMV serostatus were compiled alongside the repertoire data. In a later genetic analysis, genome-wide SNP genotypes for about 55% of the roughly 700 donors were used, and that subset was treated as a discovery cohort. All discovery cohort repertoires had been generated using a single sequencing platform. HLA typing covered class I and class II loci at four-digit resolution. The number of typed donors differed by locus: 629-630 for A, B, C, DRB1 and DQB1; some 500 for DQA1; some 590 for DPA1; and around 490 for DPB1. A few DR-DQ haplotypes were handled as single units for association and clustering because linkage in the cohort was strong. Across 300 to 500 genotyped donors of the cohort, an average of about 240,000 unique TCR beta nucleotide sequences per donor were sequenced, and around 19% of those sequences were non-productive. Results and caveats for the whole study, not just this receptor: A later analysis found that HLA-associated TCR beta chains were more clonally expanded and had lower generation probabilities than equally common non-associated chains. A later analysis found that TCR association rates varied across HLA loci, with DRB1 alleles showing the most associated TCRs and HLA-C alleles the fewest. Because HLA typing was missing for some donors at each locus, association tests included only the typed subset. Linkage disequilibrium might explain the correlated functional status among segregating V segments, but an unknown experimental factor could not be ruled out. The only immune exposure information available for the cohort was CMV serostatus. Most TCR sequences were seen in very few donors, while some public TCRs were found in many individuals. About 15 rarely observed V segments, including chromosome 9 orphons, were excluded from the earlier analysis of about 610 of the donors because counts were too low. In a later genetic analysis, fewer N-insertions in productive TCRs were reported among donors in an Asian-associated ancestry cluster than the roughly 700-donor mean. In a later analysis, most CMV-associated TCR beta chains were found to appear HLA-restricted, with HLA associations seemingly driven largely by CMV exposure. In a later analysis, around 17,000 TCR beta sequences were associated with specific HLA alleles at a false discovery rate of 0.05. Strong co-occurrence of HLA alleles, especially DR and DQ, made assigning TCR associations to individual alleles difficult. In vitro tests confirmed that three of the cytomegalovirus-associated TCR beta chains recognize cytomegalovirus antigens. The classifier was reported to diagnose cytomegalovirus status with high specificity and sensitivity in both the original and validation cohorts. Some IMGT-functional V segments, including TRBV6-2 and TRBV6-3, could not be told apart with the 87-base-pair reads, so those segments were excluded. According to the authors, the approach could potentially be generalized to other disease states and immunological phenotypes. V-gene and J-gene trimming of TCR beta chains was associated with a missense DCLRE1C variant in a later genetic analysis, and the association was replicated in an independent cohort. A further reported finding was that TCR beta sequences accurately predicted the HLA-A and HLA-B alleles for most subjects in the first cohort. Sequencing depth was assumed to be roughly uniform across donors in the presence/absence analyses, though that assumption may not hold. A cluster of highly shared sequence variants was judged likely to be a technical artifact of the sequencing pipeline. In an earlier analysis of around 600 of the donors, most TCR beta V segments appeared in productive rearrangements about 87% or about 30% of the time, broadly matching IMGT annotations. The cohort was sequenced for TCR beta chains only, and without alpha or paired-chain data the features that could be detected were limited. The study gave a list of 150 to 200 TCR beta chains associated with cytomegalovirus. A later analysis reported that several top co-occurrence clusters appeared linked to parvovirus B19, influenza, CMV and Epstein-Barr virus.

In total, approximately 610 healthy bone marrow donors made up the cohort. Cohort members were all nominally healthy when sampled, although unrecorded immune exposures were likely present. The donor tested CMV seronegative and was one of the 352 seronegative cohort members. A peripheral blood sample was collected from each donor, and TCR beta sequencing was performed on peripheral blood mononuclear cells. Genomic DNA was extracted from the blood cell samples with the Qiagen DNeasy Blood Extraction Kit. The method was the immunoSEQ multiplex PCR assay. For the multiplex PCR, a mixture combining 60 forward primers for TCR Vbeta segments and 13 reverse primers for TCR Jbeta segments was used. A multiplex PCR assay on genomic DNA amplified the CDR3 region of rearranged TCR beta genes. The amplified TCR beta libraries were sequenced on the Illumina HiSeq System as 87-base-pair reads. Concerning the study's data processing: A later analysis counted around 72 million unique TCR beta chains across the 550 to 800 repertoires, and 9 million to 14 million of these chains were shared by at least two donors. A nearest-neighbor algorithm error-corrected the raw reads and collapsed the reads into unique sequences, merging closely related sequences to remove PCR and sequencing errors. V, D and J gene segments were assigned by aligning CDR3 sequences to IMGT reference sequences. For a sequence to be retained, a match of at least six nucleotides was required to both a V gene segment and a J gene segment. A rearrangement was called productive if the CDR3 had no stop codons and remained in frame with V and J, and every other rearrangement was called non-productive. Following IMGT convention, CDR3 was defined as the stretch from the second conserved V-encoded cysteine to the conserved J-encoded phenylalanine. The earlier analysis of approximately 500 of the donors excluded sequences that lacked an unambiguous match to a single V gene segment. An earlier analysis of 500 to 700 of the donors classified V segments as functional when productive rearrangements were above 56.7% and as segregating when the standard deviation between donors was above 5%. A statistical classification framework was built for diagnosing cytomegalovirus status from the catalog of TCR beta chain sequences. V and J gene assignment, in a later analysis, came from comparing TCR nucleotide sequences with IMGT/GENE-DB human TR gene sequences. In a later analysis, CDR3 sequences and most-parsimonious VDJ recombination scenarios were assigned using the TCRdist pipeline. In a later analysis, every TCR beta chain was defined by the combination of its CDR3 amino acid sequence and its V-gene family, and reads without a unique V-gene family were dropped. As a way to deal with suspected cross-contamination and a sequencing artifact, a later analysis dropped hundreds of nucleotide sequences that were highly shared and had low generation probability. In a later analysis, a clonal expansion index was calculated for each public chain from normalized within-repertoire ranks of inferred template counts. A later analysis computed generation probabilities with a VDJ recombination model fitted to out-of-frame rearrangements, and checked the results against IGoR. In a later analysis, hypergeometric tests were used to score TCR-TCR, TCR-HLA and TCR-CMV co-occurrence, with a repertoire-size bias correction applied to TCR pairs. To estimate false discovery rates, a later analysis permuted the HLA or CMV assignments 20 times. In a later analysis, co-occurring TCRs were grouped using DBSCAN, and TCRdist sequence similarity was added for clustering within HLA-allele-positive subsets. For co-occurrence clustering, repertoires with fewer than 30,000 or more than 120,000 public chains were excluded, along with five or six repertoires with anomalous nucleotide sharing. TCRdb obtained this table from immuneACCESS and retained in-frame rearrangements with V and J assigned. These tables miss some clones; where compared with another copy, unresolved V genes account for less than half of the shortfall, and the remainder is unexplained. That table is the source of V, J and clone size, and D and trimming were worked out from the DNA. The sample contains roughly 180,000 clones, approximately 80% of them found a single time. The ten biggest clones cover about 2.4% of the sample.

About this clone itself: What this receptor recognizes is not known. No much larger clone is present one base from it, and per-base qualities are unavailable.

Taken from cysteine to phenylalanine, the CDR3 has 19 residues. Kept here is only the CDR3 DNA, which spans 57 bases and is read in frame from base 1. The chain links TRBV7-5 with TRBJ2-2; no check of the table's D call, TRBD2, against the DNA was made. TRBV7-5 has pseudogene status. This TCR was sampled from a male donor in good health and CMV-seronegative. Sequencing was performed on PBMCs. The CDR3 loop reads CARSNPRTSGRTNTGELFF. The DNA sequence reads TGTGCCAGAAGCAACCCTAGGACTAGCGGGAGGACGAACACCGGGGAGCTGTTTTTT.